This TCR beta chain was captured by sequencing in a study of T cell responses to AZD1222 COVID-19 vaccine. Study-wide results and limits: Rises in breadth and depth of Spike-specific TCRs came after two AZD1222 doses. Repertoire collection took place solely once the T cell response had peaked.

The CDR3 is 15 residues long. The germline V and J ends were trimmed by 7 bases and 6 bases, with 21 bases remaining between them. The germline CDR1 and CDR2 sequences are MNHEY and SVGAGI. About this clone: Its antigen is not identified.

TCRdb's copy holds only in-frame clones and misses some; the assay was immunoSEQ multiplex PCR. The sample records about 120,000 clones, about 85% being singletons. The sequence came from an adult in good health. This chain links TRBV6-5 with TRBJ1-1; perhaps TRBD1 as D (6 bases). This specimen consisted of peripheral blood, obtained on day 0 of AZD1222 vaccination. CDR3 residues: CASTESGQWTAEAFF. As DNA, the CDR3 is TGTGCCAGCACCGAGAGTGGACAGTGGACCGCTGAAGCTTTCTTT.